What follows are 31 T cell receptor beta chains derived from one specimen sequenced in a study of T cell changes during pregnancy in multiple sclerosis (dated by TCRdb to between 2018 and 2020). Receptor amplification or capture employed the immunoSEQ multiplex PCR assay. In its TCRdb copy, this immuneACCESS table keeps in-frame sequences only and misses some clones. Where compared with another copy, unresolved V genes explain less than half of these, and the others have no known cause. Counted in this sample were more than 70,000 clones; around 91% of them appeared once. About 1.7% of the sample is in the top ten clones. The specimen was peripheral blood, collected after pregnancy. Receptors were obtained from a female donor in good health, enrolled as a control in a pregnancy study.

V gene TRBV14 combines with J gene TRBJ2-3, with D perhaps matching TRBD1 (6 bases). V was clipped by 4 bases and J by 3 bases, with 17 bases between them. The CDR3 loop spans 16 amino acids. The germline CDR1 and CDR2 sequences are SGHDN and FVKESK. The CDR3 bases are TGTGCCAGCAGCCTCCGTCGGCAGGGGTTGACAGATACGCAGTATTTT. This gives the protein CASSLRRQGLTDTQYF.

V gene TRBV7-3 combines with J gene TRBJ2-1; no firm D call. Trimming cost V 5 bases and J 1 base, with 6 bases left between them. Per the germline V gene, CDR1 is SGHTA and CDR2 is FQGTGA. This CDR3 is 13 amino acids long. The CDR3 nucleotides are TGTGCCAGCAGCCCCGGGTCCTACAATGAGCAGTTCTTC. As protein: CASSPGSYNEQFF.

This clone was recorded once. This chain connects TRBV25-1 to TRBJ2-2, with 7 bases identical to TRBD1. This CDR3 region has 15 residues. The ends lost 5 bases at V and 1 base at J; junction bases unmatched: 4. CDR1 is MGHDK and CDR2 is SYGVNS in the germline V gene. The CDR3 sequence: CASSRAGGNTGELFF. The CDR3 DNA reads TGTGCCAGCAGTCGGGCAGGGGGGAACACCGGGGAGCTGTTTTTT.

This CDR3 is CASSFQGGPYEQYF. CDR3 DNA: TGTGCCAGCAGCTTTCAGGGGGGACCCTACGAGCAGTACTTC. The J gene is TRBJ2-7, the V gene TRBV11-2, with a weak D call TRBD1 (7 bases). Germline V gene sequence: CDR1 SGHAT, CDR2 FQNNGV. Trimming stripped 3 bases from V and 2 bases from J, with 11 bases between. The CDR3 runs 14 residues. Complete variable domain (other parts from reference TRBV11-2 and TRBJ2-7): EAGVAQSPRYKIIEKRQSVAFWCNPISGHATLYWYQQILGQGPKLLIQFQNNGVVDDSQLPKDRFSAERLKGVDSTLKIQPAKLEDSAVYLCASSFQGGPYEQYFGPGTRLTVT.

The CDR3 spells CASSLFGSQETQYF. The CDR3 nucleotides read TGTGCCAGCAGCTTATTCGGGTCCCAAGAGACCCAGTACTTC. The chain is built from TRBV7-3 and TRBJ2-5, with unresolved D. V lost 2 bases and J lost 1, with 8 bases in between. CDR1 is SGHTA, CDR2 FQGTGA, per germline. The CDR3 is made up of 14 amino acids.

The V call is TRBV2, the J call TRBJ2-7, with TRBD1 identical over 9 bases. Germline lookup yields CDR1 SNHLY and CDR2 FYNNEI. Trimming at V came to 7 bases and at J to 2 bases, leaving 3 bases not matched to a gene. CDR3 size: 13 residues. CDR3 sequence (DNA): TGTGCCAGCAAGAGACAGGGGGCCTACGAGCAGTACTTC. Translated: CASKRQGAYEQYF.

The J gene is TRBJ1-1, the V gene TRBV11-2; D is uncertain. The CDR3 totals 14 residues. V was clipped by 2 bases and J by 6 bases, with 13 bases between them. Germline-derived CDR1 and CDR2 are SGHAT and FQNNGV. As DNA, the CDR3 is TGTGCCAGCAGCTTAACCCAAACAATCGCTGAAGCTTTCTTT. Amino acids: CASSLTQTIAEAFF.

The V and J genes are TRBV18 and TRBJ2-7; TRBD1 matches 7 bases. This CDR3 contains 16 residues. Germline V lookup: CDR1 KGHSH, CDR2 LQKENI. With 3 bases clipped from V and 2 bases from J, the junction kept 10 bases outside the gene matches. The CDR3 DNA is TGTGCCAGCTCACCCTTCCCCGGGACAGAGGCCTACGAGCAGTACTTC. It encodes CASSPFPGTEAYEQYF. The whole variable domain, filled in from reference TRBV18 and TRBJ2-7, reads NAGVMQNPRHLVRRRGQEARLRCSPMKGHSHVYWYRQLPEEGLKFMVYLQKENIIDESGMPKERFSAEFPKEGPSILRIQQVVRGDSAAYFCASSPFPGTEAYEQYFGPGTRLTVT.

This clone was counted once. The chain couples TRBV13 to TRBJ2-2; possibly TRBD2 for D (5 bases). The CDR3 is 18 residues long. V lost 1 base and J 4 bases, leaving 19 bases between the germline ends. Germline CDR1 reads PRHDT; CDR2 reads FYEKMQ (reference sequence). CDR3 sequence reads: CASSLEVPGFPPTGELFF. CDR3 nucleotides: TGTGCCAGCAGCTTAGAGGTCCCGGGATTCCCCCCCACCGGGGAGCTGTTTTTT.

This chain links TRBV5-1 with TRBJ1-1; TRBD1 matches at 9 bases. The J segment lost 0 bases and the V segment lost 3 bases, leaving 6 bases of the junction unmatched. This CDR3 comprises 16 residues. CDR1 and CDR2 from the germline V gene are SGHRS and YFSETQ. CDR3 sequence (DNA): TGCGCCAGCAGCTCCCCGGGACAGGGCTTGAACACTGAAGCTTTCTTT. It yields the protein CASSSPGQGLNTEAFF. The entire variable domain, with the rest obtained from reference TRBV5-1 and TRBJ1-1, is as follows: KAGVTQTPRYLIKTRGQQVTLSCSPISGHRSVSWYQQTPGQGLQFLFEYFSETQRNKGNFPGRFSGRQFSNSRSEMNVSTLELGDSALYLCASSSPGQGLNTEAFFGQGTRLTVV.

This sequence joins TRBV19 and TRBJ1-5, with TRBD1 matching over 7 bases. Per the germline V gene, CDR1 is LNHDA and CDR2 is SQIVND (reference sequence). J lost 5 bases, V lost 1 base, and 11 bases had no gene match. CDR3 length: 17 residues. The CDR3 here is CASSIVGTVRGDQPQHF. As DNA, the CDR3 is TGTGCCAGTAGTATAGTGGGGACAGTACGCGGGGATCAGCCCCAGCATTTT.

The genes are TRBV27 and TRBJ2-1; TRBD2 aligns across 11 bases. CDR1 and CDR2 from the germline V gene are MNHEY and SMNVEV (reference sequence). J gave up 8 bases and V 4 bases, and 13 bases lay outside the gene matches. This CDR3 has 17 amino acids. The CDR3 spells CASSSPWLAGGPYEQFF. CDR3 DNA sequence: TGTGCCAGCAGTTCCCCCTGGCTAGCGGGGGGCCCCTATGAGCAGTTCTTC.

The J gene is TRBJ2-7, the V gene TRBV30; D possibly corresponds to TRBD2 (6 bases). CDR3 size: 13 residues. V dropped 3 bases and J dropped 2 bases, with 11 bases sitting between them. Germline lookup yields CDR1 GTSNPN and CDR2 SVGIG (reference sequence). The CDR3 DNA reads TGTGCCTGGAGGCGGGGAGCAACCTACGAGCAGTACTTC. Protein product: CAWRRGATYEQYF.

This chain connects TRBV7-9 to TRBJ2-7; tentative D call: TRBD2 (5 bases). The CDR3 runs to 12 residues. Per germline, CDR1 SEHNR and CDR2 FQNEAQ (reference sequence). V lost 5 bases to trimming and J lost 3 bases, with 8 bases between them. CDR3 sequence reads: CASSPRGYEQYF. For the CDR3, the DNA is TGTGCCAGCAGCCCTCGGGGCTACGAGCAGTACTTC.

In its sample, this clone was seen many times. The V and J genes are TRBV18 and TRBJ2-3; D may be TRBD1 (6 bases). V dropped 6 bases and J dropped 4 bases, with 17 bases sitting between them. Germline CDR1 and CDR2: KGHSH and LQKENI. The CDR3 loop spans 15 amino acids. CDR3: CASSPTRGIADTQYF. Here the CDR3 DNA reads TGTGCCAGCTCTCCGACAAGGGGGATAGCAGATACGCAGTATTTT.

The chain carries TRBV2 and TRBJ2-3; possibly TRBD2 for D (5 bases). The CDR3 length is 14 residues. Deletions cut 6 bases from V and 2 bases from J, with 12 bases between. Germline V gives CDR1 SNHLY, CDR2 FYNNEI. The CDR3 is CASRRYGLTDTQYF. The DNA of the CDR3 is TGTGCCAGCAGGCGGTACGGACTCACAGATACGCAGTATTTT.

The chain employs TRBV19 and TRBJ1-5, with 10 bases that match TRBD1. CDR1 and CDR2 from the germline V gene are LNHDA and SQIVND (reference sequence). The CDR3 runs 15 residues. J gave up 3 bases and V 4 bases, and 3 bases lay outside the gene matches. The CDR3 DNA reads as TGTGCCAGTAGTAGTGACAGGGGGCACAATCAGCCCCAGCATTTT. Encoded protein: CASSSDRGHNQPQHF.

The rearrangement links TRBV18 to TRBJ1-2; D unresolved. CDR1 is KGHSH, CDR2 LQKENI, per germline. Trimming removed 4 bases from V and 5 bases from J, with 11 bases in between. This CDR3 region has 13 residues. The CDR3 sequence: CASSLNEVYGYTF. The DNA for the CDR3 is TGTGCCAGCTCACTGAATGAGGTATATGGCTACACCTTC.

The chain has TRBV18 and TRBJ1-2, with D perhaps TRBD1 (5 bases). Germline lookup yields CDR1 KGHSH and CDR2 LQKENI. V shed 6 bases and J shed 2 bases, with 7 bases lying between them. This CDR3 has 12 amino acids. The CDR3 DNA is TGTGCCAGCTCGACAGAAAACTATGGCTACACCTTC. Protein: CASSTENYGYTF. The entire variable domain, with the rest obtained from reference TRBV18 and TRBJ1-2, is as follows: NAGVMQNPRHLVRRRGQEARLRCSPMKGHSHVYWYRQLPEEGLKFMVYLQKENIIDESGMPKERFSAEFPKEGPSILRIQQVVRGDSAAYFCASSTENYGYTFGSGTRLTVV.

This clone was seen only once. The V call is TRBV4-3, the J call TRBJ2-2, with TRBD1 matching over 9 bases. With 8 bases clipped from V and 6 bases from J, the junction kept 10 bases outside the gene matches. Germline values: CDR1 LGHNA, CDR2 YSLEER. The CDR3 is 15 residues long. The DNA for the CDR3 is TGCGCCAGCGCCCAGGGGACAGGGTTGGCCGGGGAGCTGTTTTTT. Translated, it gives CASAQGTGLAGELFF.

This sequence joins TRBV5-5 and TRBJ1-1; D is possibly TRBD1 (5 bases). Trimming left V 0 bases short and J 1 base short, with 7 bases between. The CDR3 contains 14 residues. Germline V gene sequence: CDR1 SGHKS, CDR2 YYEKEE (reference sequence). The DNA for the CDR3 is TGTGCCAGCAGCTTGGGGACAAAGAACACTGAAGCTTTCTTT. This sequence encodes CASSLGTKNTEAFF.

V gene TRBV19 combines with J gene TRBJ1-5; 9 bases agree with TRBD1. This CDR3 spans 16 amino acids. The ends lost 5 bases at V and 3 bases at J; junction bases unmatched: 8. Germline CDR1 is LNHDA and CDR2 is SQIVND (reference sequence). CDR3 coding DNA: TGTGCCAGTAGTCCCGGGACAGGGAAGTCCAATCAGCCCCAGCATTTT. Residues: CASSPGTGKSNQPQHF.

V usage is TRBV27 and J usage is TRBJ1-6; D gene uncertain. Germline CDR1 is MNHEY and CDR2 is SMNVEV (reference sequence). Trimming cost V 6 bases and J 0 bases, with 12 bases left between them. The CDR3 is 16 residues long. The CDR3 is CASRRDFSSYNSPLHF. The CDR3, as DNA: TGTGCCAGCAGGAGGGATTTTAGCTCCTATAATTCACCCCTCCACTTT.

The chain couples TRBV10-2 to TRBJ1-2; 9 bases are shared with TRBD1. V shed 6 bases and J 4 bases; nucleotides not matched to a gene: 3. The CDR3 contains 13 residues. Germline V CDR1 and CDR2: WSHSY, SAAADI. CDR3: CASSNRGPYGYTF. The CDR3 DNA follows: TGCGCCAGCAGCAACAGGGGGCCCTATGGCTACACCTTC.

The DNA for the CDR3 is TGTGCCAGCAGCGCAGATGGGGGGGCCGGTGGCTACACCTTC. Translating it yields CASSADGGAGGYTF. This chain connects TRBV9 to TRBJ1-2; possibly TRBD1 for D (6 bases). Germline V gives CDR1 SGDLS, CDR2 YYNGEE. Trimming left V 3 bases short and J 7 bases short, with 16 bases between. This CDR3 comprises 14 residues.

The chain uses TRBV4-1 and TRBJ1-6, with D hard to call. The CDR3 is 16 residues long. V lost 6 bases and J 0 bases, leaving 12 bases between the germline ends. Germline CDR1 and CDR2: MGHRA and YSYEKL. The CDR3 loop is CASRESIGSYNSPLHF. CDR3 coding DNA: TGCGCCAGCAGGGAGTCAATCGGCTCCTATAATTCACCCCTCCACTTT.

The chain employs TRBV14 and TRBJ2-1, with TRBD2 as a possible D gene (5 bases). Germline lookup yields CDR1 SGHDN and CDR2 FVKESK. This CDR3 is 15 amino acids long. The V end was cut by 3 bases, the J end by 0 bases, with 9 bases between. The CDR3 sequence is CASSHGRGSYNEQFF. The CDR3 DNA reads as TGTGCCAGCAGCCATGGACGGGGCTCCTACAATGAGCAGTTCTTC.

This clone was observed a handful of times. V usage is TRBV5-4 and J usage is TRBJ1-1; D might be TRBD1 (6 bases). The V and J ends lost 4 bases and 4 bases respectively, with 17 bases between them. CDR3 size: 15 residues. CDR1 and CDR2 (germline): SGHNT, YYREEE (reference sequence). The CDR3 reads CASSPSTGSVTEAFF. The CDR3, as DNA: TGTGCCAGCAGCCCCTCCACAGGGTCGGTCACTGAAGCTTTCTTT.

This chain joins TRBV5-1 and TRBJ2-5; TRBD2 agrees at 9 bases. The CDR3 sequence is 15 residues long. The ends lost 5 bases at V and 5 bases at J; junction bases unmatched: 10. Germline CDR1 reads SGHRS; CDR2 reads YFSETQ. The CDR3 is CASRGARGGRETQYF. CDR3 nucleotides: TGCGCCAGCAGAGGGGCGCGGGGGGGCCGCGAGACCCAGTACTTC.

J is TRBJ2-5 and V is TRBV4-3, with D possibly TRBD2 on 6 matching bases. The CDR3 loop spans 14 amino acids. Trimming removed 3 bases at V and 1 base at J, with 9 bases between. Germline V gene sequence: CDR1 LGHNA, CDR2 YSLEER. The CDR3 DNA reads as TGCGCCAGCAGCCAGCGGGGCCTCCAAGAGACCCAGTACTTC. This codes for CASSQRGLQETQYF.

The V gene is TRBV18, the J gene TRBJ1-1; no clear D gene. Trimming removed 3 bases from V and 0 bases from J, with 14 bases in between. CDR3 length: 16 amino acids. Germline V gene lookup returns CDR1 KGHSH and CDR2 LQKENI. This CDR3 is CASSPGRSPMNTEAFF. The CDR3, as DNA: TGTGCCAGCTCACCGGGGAGAAGTCCCATGAACACTGAAGCTTTCTTT.